This T cell receptor beta chain was captured by sequencing in a study of multiple sclerosis patients with progressive multifocal leukoencephalopathy (dated by TCRdb to 2018 to 2020). About the study as a whole: The study examined peripheral T and B cells of MS patients who developed PML (4 under natalizumab, 1 after alemtuzumab) and treated patients who did not. The study was designed to detect JC virus-specific or public T-cell expansions arising at the time of PML onset. Two patients on natalizumab who later developed PML were tracked over time from before therapy, through 6 and 12 months, up to PML onset. Study-level results and caveats: The analysis covered only peripheral blood, although cerebrospinal fluid or brain lymphocytes might be more informative for natalizumab-associated PML. Because the cohort was small and descriptive, it remained unclear whether the findings reflect JC virus infection or general immunocompromise. TRB clones above 0.5% frequency appeared only in PML patients, but expanded clones at PML onset were already present before and during natalizumab therapy. Most PML patients had lower normalized Shannon entropy, suggesting less diverse TRB repertoires, while values in the natalizumab-treated controls sat near 1. When PML developed, neither common TRBV or TRBJ gene usage nor preferential TRBV-TRBJ pairings were detected.

V is pared back by 2 bases and J by 1 base, with 11 bases lying between the germline termini. Reading the germline V gene (reference sequence) gives CDR1 MNHEY and CDR2 SMNVEV. The CDR3 contains 15 residues, cysteine and phenylalanine counted. Only the CDR3 part of the read is kept: 45 bases, read in frame from the first base. In the case of this clone: Which antigen it targets is not known. No quality values exist for individual bases; no much larger clone is one base distant.

What this sample's time point label stands for: around 12 months of natalizumab therapy. What the treatment or condition label conveys for this sample: on natalizumab therapy at sampling. Four or five natalizumab-treated MS patients who did not develop PML were used as controls and were sampled longitudinally. Interferon beta had previously been received by all listed patients, and all PML patients were female. Blood samples for T1 were taken at 6 months of natalizumab therapy, and blood samples for T2 were taken at 12 months of natalizumab therapy. Isolation of peripheral blood mononuclear cells was performed by Ficoll-Hypaque density gradient centrifugation. Using the immunoSEQ two-step multiplex PCR at survey-level depth, TRB CDR3 regions were amplified from genomic DNA. Synthetic inline TR CDR3 controls covering all V-J pairings were spiked into each PCR so that template counts could be estimated and amplification bias removed. Reads were processed so that amplification and sequencing bias were reduced, and quantification was performed against synthetic TR CDR3 analogs. As for the authors' bioinformatics: Raw data were processed in ImmunoSEQ Analyzer, with out-of-frame sequences and CDR3s containing stop codons removed, and genes were named according to IMGT nomenclature. Normalized Shannon entropy, defined as 1 minus Pielou's evenness, was used to summarize repertoire diversity. Only TRB sequences sharing the V gene, the J gene and the CDR3 were counted as identical. Public PML clonotypes were CDR3s found in two or more PML-onset samples but not found earlier, in controls, or in public databases. Skylign with the observed count method was used to analyze CDR3 amino acid composition at each position. TCRdb took this table from immuneACCESS and kept in-frame rearrangements with V and J called. Such tables lack part of the clones; where checked against another copy, unresolved V genes explain under half of the gap, and the rest is unexplained. V, J and clone size reflect that table, while D and trimming were determined from the DNA. The sample contains more than 20,000 clones, less than 95% of them found a single time. The ten largest clones represent about 2% of the sample.

The chain is encoded by TRBV27 joined to TRBJ2-5; no D segment can be confidently identified. This specimen consisted of PBMCs, obtained from a patient treated with natalizumab. The receptor was isolated from a man aged 25 to 45 with multiple sclerosis. The DNA sequence is given as TGTGCCAGCAGTTTAGGGCTGGGGATCCAAGAGACCCAGTACTTC. The resulting protein is CASSLGLGIQETQYF.